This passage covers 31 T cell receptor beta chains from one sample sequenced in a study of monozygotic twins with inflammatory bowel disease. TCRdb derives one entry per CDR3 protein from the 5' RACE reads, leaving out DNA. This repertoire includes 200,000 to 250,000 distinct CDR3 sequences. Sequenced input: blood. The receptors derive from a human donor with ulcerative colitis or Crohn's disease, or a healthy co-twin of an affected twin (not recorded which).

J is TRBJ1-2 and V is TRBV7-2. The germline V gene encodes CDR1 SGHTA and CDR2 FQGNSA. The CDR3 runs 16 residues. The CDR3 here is CASSPEVRGGPYGYTF.

The chain's CDR3 is CASSLRLAGGLTQYF. This sequence joins TRBV27 and TRBJ2-3; the TCRdb call, TRBD2, lacks DNA for checking. The CDR3 is 15 amino acids. Germline CDR1 and CDR2: MNHEY and SMNVEV (reference sequence).

CDR3 in amino acids: CASSFQGAGEQYF. The rearrangement links TRBV5-6 to TRBJ2-7; the TCRdb D gene call, TRBD1, has no DNA to confirm it. This CDR3 has 13 residues. The germline gives CDR1 SGHDT, CDR2 YYEEEE.

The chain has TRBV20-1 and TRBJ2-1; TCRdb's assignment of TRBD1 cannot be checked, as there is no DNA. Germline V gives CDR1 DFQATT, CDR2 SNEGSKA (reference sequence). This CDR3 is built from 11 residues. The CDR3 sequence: CSAGLGVEQFF.

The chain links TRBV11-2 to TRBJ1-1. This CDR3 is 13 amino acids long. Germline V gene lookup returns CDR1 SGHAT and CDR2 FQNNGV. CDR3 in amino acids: CASSPSTNTEAFF.

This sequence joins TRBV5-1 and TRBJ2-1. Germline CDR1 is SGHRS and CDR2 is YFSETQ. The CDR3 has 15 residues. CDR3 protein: CASSLGQDYYNEQFF.

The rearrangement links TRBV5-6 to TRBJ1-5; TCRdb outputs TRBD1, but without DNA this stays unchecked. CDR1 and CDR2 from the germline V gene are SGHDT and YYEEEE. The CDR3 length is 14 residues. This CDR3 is CASSLAGGGQPQHF.

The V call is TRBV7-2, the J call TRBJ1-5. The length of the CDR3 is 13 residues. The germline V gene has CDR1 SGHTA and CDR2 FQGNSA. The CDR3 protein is CASSMLGNQPQHF.

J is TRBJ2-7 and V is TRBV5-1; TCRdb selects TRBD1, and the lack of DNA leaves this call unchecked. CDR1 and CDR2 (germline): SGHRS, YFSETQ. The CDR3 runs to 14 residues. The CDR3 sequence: CASSVGGLGYEQYF.

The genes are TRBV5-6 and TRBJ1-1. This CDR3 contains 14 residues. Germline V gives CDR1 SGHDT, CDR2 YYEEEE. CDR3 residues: CASSLALAGTEAFF.

CDR3 loop: CASSQDPGVVGRGTDTQYF. The chain combines TRBV4-1 with TRBJ2-3; no DNA is available, so the TRBD2 call from TCRdb remains unchecked. The CDR3 has 19 amino acids. CDR1 and CDR2 (germline): MGHRA, YSYEKL.

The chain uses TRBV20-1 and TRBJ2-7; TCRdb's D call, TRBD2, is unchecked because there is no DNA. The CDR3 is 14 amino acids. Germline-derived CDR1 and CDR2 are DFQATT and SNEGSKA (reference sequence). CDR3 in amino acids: CSARPRDSPYEQYF.

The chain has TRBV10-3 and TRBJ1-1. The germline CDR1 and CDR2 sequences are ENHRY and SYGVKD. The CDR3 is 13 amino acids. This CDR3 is CAITGSVNTEAFF.

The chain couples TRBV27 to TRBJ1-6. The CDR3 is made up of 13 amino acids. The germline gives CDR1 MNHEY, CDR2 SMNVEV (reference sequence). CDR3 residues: CASSEIGGSPLHF.

This chain's CDR3 is CSVELAAHQETQYF. The V and J genes are TRBV29-1 and TRBJ2-5; TCRdb picks TRBD2, but there is no DNA to check that call. CDR1 is SQVTM, CDR2 ANQGSEA, per germline. CDR3 length: 14 residues.

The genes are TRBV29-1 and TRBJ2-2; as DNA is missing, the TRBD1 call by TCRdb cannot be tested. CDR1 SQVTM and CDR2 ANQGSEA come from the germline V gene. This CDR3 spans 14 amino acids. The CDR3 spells CSVETGVNTGELFF.

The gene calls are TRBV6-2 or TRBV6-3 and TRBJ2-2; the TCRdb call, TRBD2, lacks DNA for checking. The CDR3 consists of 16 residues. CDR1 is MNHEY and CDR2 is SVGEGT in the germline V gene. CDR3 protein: CASSYRTSLDTGELFF.

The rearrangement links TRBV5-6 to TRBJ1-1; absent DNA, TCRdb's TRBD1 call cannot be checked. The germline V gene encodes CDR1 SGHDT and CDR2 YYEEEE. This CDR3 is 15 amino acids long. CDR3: CASSSPPRTDTEAFF.

This chain's CDR3 is CASSLWQGYTEAFF. The V and J genes are TRBV5-5 and TRBJ1-1. The CDR3 loop spans 14 amino acids. Germline-derived CDR1 and CDR2 are SGHKS and YYEKEE (reference sequence). The full variable domain, completed using reference TRBV5-5 and TRBJ1-1, is DAGVTQSPTHLIKTRGQQVTLRCSPISGHKSVSWYQQVLGQGPQFIFQYYEKEERGRGNFPDRFSARQFPNYSSELNVNALLLGDSALYLCASSLWQGYTEAFFGQGTRLTVV.

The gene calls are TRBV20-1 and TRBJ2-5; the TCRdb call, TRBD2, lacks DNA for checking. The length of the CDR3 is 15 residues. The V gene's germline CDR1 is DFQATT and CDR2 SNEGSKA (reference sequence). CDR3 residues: CSANNGGRVQETQYF.

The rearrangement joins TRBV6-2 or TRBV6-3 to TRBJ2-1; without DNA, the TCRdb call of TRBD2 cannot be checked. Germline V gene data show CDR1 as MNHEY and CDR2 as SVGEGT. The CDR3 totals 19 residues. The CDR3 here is CASSSSLPYGRAPYNEQFF.

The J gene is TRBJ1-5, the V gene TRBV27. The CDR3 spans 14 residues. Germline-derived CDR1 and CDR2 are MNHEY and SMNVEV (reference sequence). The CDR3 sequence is CASSFGVGNQPQHF.

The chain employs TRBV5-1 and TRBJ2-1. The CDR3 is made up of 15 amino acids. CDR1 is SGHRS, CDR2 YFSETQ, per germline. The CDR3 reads CASSQSGSTYNEQFF.

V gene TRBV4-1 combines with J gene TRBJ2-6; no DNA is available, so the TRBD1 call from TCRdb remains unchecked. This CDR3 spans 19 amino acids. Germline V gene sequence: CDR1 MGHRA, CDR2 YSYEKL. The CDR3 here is CASSQLSGTDLSGANVLTF.

Here the CDR3 reads CAISPSWGGTDTQYF. J is TRBJ2-3 and V is TRBV10-3; TCRdb calls TRBD1, which cannot be checked without DNA. Germline lookup yields CDR1 ENHRY and CDR2 SYGVKD. This CDR3 has 15 residues.

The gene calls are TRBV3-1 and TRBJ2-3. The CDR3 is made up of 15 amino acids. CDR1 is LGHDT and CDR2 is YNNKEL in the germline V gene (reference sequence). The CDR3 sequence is CASSQVLRTTDTQYF.

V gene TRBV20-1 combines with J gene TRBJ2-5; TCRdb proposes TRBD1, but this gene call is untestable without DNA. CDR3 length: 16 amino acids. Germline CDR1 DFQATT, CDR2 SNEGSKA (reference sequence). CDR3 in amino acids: CSATSPRGGPKETQYF.

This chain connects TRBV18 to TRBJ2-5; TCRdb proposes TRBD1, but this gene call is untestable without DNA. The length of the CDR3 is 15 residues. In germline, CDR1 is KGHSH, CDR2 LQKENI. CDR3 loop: CASSPGTGGSETQYF.

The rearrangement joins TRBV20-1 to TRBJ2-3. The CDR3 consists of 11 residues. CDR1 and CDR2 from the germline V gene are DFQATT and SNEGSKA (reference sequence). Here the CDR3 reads CSADNTVSQNF.

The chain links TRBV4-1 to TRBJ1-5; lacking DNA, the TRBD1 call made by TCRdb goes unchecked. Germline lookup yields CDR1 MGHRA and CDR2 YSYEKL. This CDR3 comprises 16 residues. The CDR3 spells CASSHIDRAGNQPQHF.

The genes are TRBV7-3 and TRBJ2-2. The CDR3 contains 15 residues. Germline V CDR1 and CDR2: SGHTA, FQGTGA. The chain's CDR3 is CASSLGMTNTGELFF.